These 3 T cell receptor beta chains were all obtained from the same sample, sequenced in a study of blood T cell repertoires in COVID-19. The method was immunoSEQ multiplex PCR; TCRdb's version includes in-frame clones alone and lacks a portion of them. This sample yields about 160,000 clones, of which about 90% are seen a single time; approximately 2.8% belongs to the top ten. The sample taken for sequencing was peripheral blood. These receptors came from a man aged 55 to 70 with acute or convalescent COVID-19.

This sequence joins TRBV9 and TRBJ1-2; 11 bases agree with TRBD1. The V segment lost 0 bases and the J segment 7 bases; nucleotides outside the gene matches: 8. This CDR3 region has 16 residues. Germline V gene lookup returns CDR1 SGDLS and CDR2 YYNGEE. CDR3 DNA sequence: TGTGCCAGCAGCGTAGGCCTTGGGACAGGGGGTCGTGGCTACACCTTC. Protein product: CASSVGLGTGGRGYTF.

The J gene is TRBJ2-3, the V gene TRBV6-1, with 8 bases aligning to TRBD1. The CDR3 is 16 amino acids. Trimming cost V 3 bases and J 3 bases; bases outside gene matches: 8. Germline lookup yields CDR1 MNHNS and CDR2 SASEGT. The CDR3 DNA is TGTGCCAGCAGTGAGATACAGGGGGGTATTACAGATACGCAGTATTTT. Protein sequence: CASSEIQGGITDTQYF.

The genes are TRBV30 and TRBJ1-5, with 7 bases that match TRBD1. The CDR3 spans 16 residues. With V trimmed by 2 bases and J by 0 bases, 7 bases remained unmatched. CDR1 and CDR2 (germline): GTSNPN, SVGIG (reference sequence). The CDR3, as DNA: TGTGCCTGGAGTTGGAGGGACAGCTATAGCAATCAGCCCCAGCATTTT. Its translation: CAWSWRDSYSNQPQHF. The variable domain in full, with the rest retrieved from reference TRBV30 and TRBJ1-5, is SQTIHQWPATLVQPVGSPLSLECTVEGTSNPNLYWYRQAAGRGLQLLFYSVGIGQISSEVPQNLSASRPQDRQFILSSKKLLLSDSGFYLCAWSWRDSYSNQPQHFGDGTRLSIL.